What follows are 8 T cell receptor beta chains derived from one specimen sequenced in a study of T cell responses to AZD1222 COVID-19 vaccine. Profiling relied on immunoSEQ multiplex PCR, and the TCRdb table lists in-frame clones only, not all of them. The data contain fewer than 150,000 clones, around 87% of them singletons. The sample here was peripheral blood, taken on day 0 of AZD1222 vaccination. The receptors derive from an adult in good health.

This chain's CDR3 is CASSHYPALLAGETNEQFF. Written as DNA, the CDR3 is TGTGCCAGCAGCCATTATCCGGCCCTGCTAGCGGGGGAGACCAATGAGCAGTTCTTC. The J gene is TRBJ2-1, the V gene TRBV3-1 (or the pseudogene TRBV3-2); 10 nucleotides match TRBD2. Germline V CDR1 and CDR2: LGHDT, YNNKEL (reference sequence). Trimming cost V 3 bases and J 6 bases; bases outside gene matches: 17. The CDR3 has 19 residues.

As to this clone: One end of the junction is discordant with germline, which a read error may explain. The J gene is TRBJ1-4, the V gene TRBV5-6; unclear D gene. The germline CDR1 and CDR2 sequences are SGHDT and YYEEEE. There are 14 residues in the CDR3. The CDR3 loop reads CASSVRVGNKKLFF. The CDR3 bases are TGTGCCAGCAGCGTGCGGGTCGGTAATAAAAAACTGTTTTTT. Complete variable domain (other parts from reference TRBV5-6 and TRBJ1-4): DAGVTQSPTHLIKTRGQQVTLRCSPKSGHDTVSWYQQALGQGPQFIFQYYEEEERQRGNFPDRFSGHQFPNYSSELNVNALLLGDSALYLCASSVRVGNKKLFFGSGTQLSVL.

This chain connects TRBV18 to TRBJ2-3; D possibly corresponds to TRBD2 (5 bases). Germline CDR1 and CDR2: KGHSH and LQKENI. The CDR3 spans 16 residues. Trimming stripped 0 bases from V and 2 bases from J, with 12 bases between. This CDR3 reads CASSPPNPGVTDTQYF. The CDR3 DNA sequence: TGTGCCAGCTCACCACCGAATCCCGGGGTCACAGATACGCAGTATTTT.

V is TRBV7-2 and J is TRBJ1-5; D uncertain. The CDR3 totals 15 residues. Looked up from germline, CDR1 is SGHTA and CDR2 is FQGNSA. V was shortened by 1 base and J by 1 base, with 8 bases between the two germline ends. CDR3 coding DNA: TGTGCCAGCAGCTTAGATTCGGGGAGCAATCAGCCCCAGCATTTT. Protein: CASSLDSGSNQPQHF.

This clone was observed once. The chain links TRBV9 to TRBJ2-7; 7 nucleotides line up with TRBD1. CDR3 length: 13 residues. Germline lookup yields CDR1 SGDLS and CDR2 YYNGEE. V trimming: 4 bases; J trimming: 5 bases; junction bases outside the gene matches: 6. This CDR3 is CASSLTGRNEQYF. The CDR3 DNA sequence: TGTGCCAGCAGCCTGACAGGGAGAAACGAGCAGTACTTC.

The CDR3 DNA reads as TGTGCCAGCAGTGAAGACGGCCAGAACTATGGCTACACCTTC. Protein product: CASSEDGQNYGYTF. J is TRBJ1-2 and V is TRBV2; no clear D gene. V was shortened by 1 base and J by 2 bases, with 8 bases between the two germline ends. The CDR3 has 14 amino acids. CDR1 and CDR2 from the germline V gene are SNHLY and FYNNEI.

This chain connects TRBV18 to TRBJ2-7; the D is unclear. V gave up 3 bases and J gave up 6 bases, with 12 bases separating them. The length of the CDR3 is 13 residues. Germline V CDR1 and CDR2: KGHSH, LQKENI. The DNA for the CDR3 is TGTGCCAGCTCACCCGCGGTTTCGGGCGAGCAGTACTTC. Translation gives CASSPAVSGEQYF. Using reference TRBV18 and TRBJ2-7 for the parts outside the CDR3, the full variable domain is NAGVMQNPRHLVRRRGQEARLRCSPMKGHSHVYWYRQLPEEGLKFMVYLQKENIIDESGMPKERFSAEFPKEGPSILRIQQVVRGDSAAYFCASSPAVSGEQYFGPGTRLTVT.

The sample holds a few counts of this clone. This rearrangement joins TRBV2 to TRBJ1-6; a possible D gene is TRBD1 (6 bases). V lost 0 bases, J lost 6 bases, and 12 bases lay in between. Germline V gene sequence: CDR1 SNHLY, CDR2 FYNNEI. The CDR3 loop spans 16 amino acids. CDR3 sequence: CASSEAGGLTNSPLHF. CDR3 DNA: TGTGCCAGCAGTGAAGCCGGGGGGCTAACTAATTCACCCCTCCACTTT. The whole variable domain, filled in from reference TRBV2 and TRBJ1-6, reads EPEVTQTPSHQVTQMGQEVILRCVPISNHLYFYWYRQILGQKVEFLVSFYNNEISEKSEIFDDQFSVERPDGSNFTLKIRSTKLEDSAMYFCASSEAGGLTNSPLHFGNGTRLTVT.